These 18 T cell receptor beta chains came from one sample sequenced in a study of blood T cell repertoires in COVID-19. The assay was immunoSEQ multiplex PCR, and TCRdb's table has in-frame clones only and misses some. The table records 130,000 or so clones, roughly 80% of them present only once. Sequenced input: PBMCs or T cells enriched from blood (not recorded which). The receptors originated from a young man who had recovered from COVID-19.

The CDR3 sequence: CAISPGTAKESNQPQHF. The CDR3, as DNA: TGTGCCATCAGCCCCGGGACAGCCAAAGAAAGCAATCAGCCCCAGCATTTT. The V call is TRBV10-3, the J call TRBJ1-5; 7 positions match TRBD1. From germline, CDR1 is ENHRY and CDR2 SYGVKD. V dropped 6 bases and J dropped 1; count of bases not matched to a gene: 12. The CDR3 covers 17 residues.

This clone appeared a few times. The chain carries TRBV6-1 and TRBJ1-2, with a tentative D call TRBD1 (5 bases). Germline CDR1 MNHNS, CDR2 SASEGT. V lost 2 bases and J 5 bases, leaving 15 bases between the germline ends. The CDR3 is 15 residues long. For the CDR3, the DNA is TGTGCCAGCAGTGAATATGTTGAGACAGCTTATGGCTACACCTTC. This gives the protein CASSEYVETAYGYTF.

The J gene is TRBJ2-7, the V gene TRBV10-3, with 9 bases matching TRBD1. The CDR3 totals 13 residues. Trimming took 5 bases from V and 2 from J; bases not matched to a gene: 1. CDR1 ENHRY and CDR2 SYGVKD come from the germline V gene. The CDR3 reads CAISRDRAYEQYV. CDR3 nucleotide sequence: TGTGCCATCAGTCGGGACAGGGCCTACGAGCAGTACGTC.

This clone was counted a single time. The chain carries TRBV5-1 and TRBJ2-5; D is perhaps TRBD1 (6 bases). The CDR3 is 14 residues long. Germline V CDR1 and CDR2: SGHRS, YFSETQ. V lost 4 bases and J lost 1, with 11 bases in between. CDR3 DNA: TGCGCCAGCAGCAGCGGACAGACCCAAGAGACCCAGTACTTC. Translation: CASSSGQTQETQYF.

J is TRBJ1-1 and V is TRBV11-2, with TRBD1 matching 8 bases. With V trimmed by 1 base and J by 11 bases, 9 bases remained unmatched. The CDR3 totals 14 residues. Germline CDR1 reads SGHAT; CDR2 reads FQNNGV. The CDR3 protein is CASSLGGKQGEAFF. In DNA form, the CDR3 reads TGTGCCAGCAGCTTAGGGGGGAAACAGGGGGAGGCTTTCTTT.

This chain links TRBV12-3 or TRBV12-4 with TRBJ1-2; D is unclear. V was clipped by 5 bases and J by 0 bases, with 7 bases between them. The CDR3 totals 13 residues. CDR3 sequence reads: CASSTTANYGYTF. Here the CDR3 DNA reads TGTGCCAGCAGTACAACAGCTAACTATGGCTACACCTTC.

The chain is built from TRBV11-2 and TRBJ1-1, with D unresolved. The germline V gene has CDR1 SGHAT and CDR2 FQNNGV. The length of the CDR3 is 15 residues. V shed 5 bases and J shed 2 bases, with 15 bases lying between them. For the CDR3, the DNA is TGTGCCAGCAGCCGCCGGGGTCTGGGCAACACTGAAGCTTTCTTT. This gives the protein CASSRRGLGNTEAFF.

A single count supports this clone. The V and J genes are TRBV13 and TRBJ2-7; TRBD1 matches 8 bases. The CDR3 length is 14 residues. J gave up 6 bases and V 1 base, and 5 bases lay outside the gene matches. The germline V gene has CDR1 PRHDT and CDR2 FYEKMQ (reference sequence). The DNA of the CDR3 is TGTGCCAGCAGCTTAGTCGCGACAGGGGTCGAGCAGTACTTC. It codes for CASSLVATGVEQYF. Supplemented by reference TRBV13 and TRBJ2-7, the full variable domain reads AAGVIQSPRHLIKEKRETATLKCYPIPRHDTVYWYQQGPGQDPQFLISFYEKMQSDKGSIPDRFSAQQFSDYHSELNMSSLELGDSALYFCASSLVATGVEQYFGPGTRLTVT.

The chain has TRBV2 and TRBJ2-3, with a tentative D call TRBD1 (5 bases). Trimming removed 7 bases from V and 6 bases from J, with 11 bases in between. Germline V CDR1 and CDR2: SNHLY, FYNNEI. The CDR3 contains 12 residues. The CDR3 DNA sequence: TGTGCCAGCATTCAGGGATCGGATACGCAGTATTTT. It encodes CASIQGSDTQYF.

The V call is TRBV7-8, the J call TRBJ2-2, with D possibly TRBD2 on 6 matching bases. The germline V and J ends were trimmed by 0 bases and 2 bases, with 10 bases remaining between them. Germline V CDR1 and CDR2: SGHVS, FQNEAQ. The CDR3 sequence is 16 residues long. The CDR3 bases are TGTGCCAGCAGCTTAGCGGGGGGATCCAACACCGGGGAGCTGTTTTTT. Protein sequence: CASSLAGGSNTGELFF.

This clone was seen just once. The rearrangement links TRBV19 to TRBJ1-4; D unclear. Deletions cut 5 bases from V and 8 bases from J, with 18 bases between. The CDR3 runs to 15 residues. CDR1 LNHDA and CDR2 SQIVND come from the germline V gene (reference sequence). The CDR3, as DNA: TGTGCCAGTAGTTCGTCACATGGAGGTTGGGAAAAACTGTTTTTT. Protein: CASSSSHGGWEKLFF.

The gene calls are TRBV5-4 and TRBJ1-2, with no clear D. CDR1 is SGHNT, CDR2 YYREEE, per germline (reference sequence). V lost 0 bases, J lost 4 bases, and 13 bases lay in between. The CDR3 is 15 amino acids. For the CDR3, the DNA is TGTGCCAGCAGCTTGGTTACGGGATATAGCTATGGCTACACCTTC. It translates to CASSLVTGYSYGYTF. Supplemented by reference TRBV5-4 and TRBJ1-2, the full variable domain reads ETGVTQSPTHLIKTRGQQVTLRCSSQSGHNTVSWYQQALGQGPQFIFQYYREEENGRGNFPPRFSGLQFPNYSSELNVNALELDDSALYLCASSLVTGYSYGYTFGSGTRLTVV.

The gene calls are TRBV2 and TRBJ1-2, with D tentatively TRBD1 (6 bases). The CDR3 is 13 amino acids. Germline V gene sequence: CDR1 SNHLY, CDR2 FYNNEI. V lost 6 bases, J lost 5 bases, and 13 bases lay in between. The CDR3 region is CASSRQVLYGYTF. The CDR3 nucleotides read TGTGCCAGCAGCCGACAGGTCCTTTATGGCTACACCTTC.

The gene calls are TRBV2 and TRBJ2-1, with 8 bases that match TRBD2. The CDR3 runs 14 residues. The ends lost 4 bases at V and 8 bases at J; junction bases unmatched: 7. Germline V gene data show CDR1 as SNHLY and CDR2 as FYNNEI. CDR3 protein: CASSAERESHEQFF. The CDR3 nucleotides read TGTGCCAGCAGTGCCGAGCGGGAGTCCCATGAGCAGTTCTTC. Full variable domain (remainder filled in from reference TRBV2 and TRBJ2-1): EPEVTQTPSHQVTQMGQEVILRCVPISNHLYFYWYRQILGQKVEFLVSFYNNEISEKSEIFDDQFSVERPDGSNFTLKIRSTKLEDSAMYFCASSAERESHEQFFGPGTRLTVL.

The rearrangement joins TRBV28 to TRBJ1-5, with unresolved D. V was shortened by 2 bases and J by 0 bases, with 11 bases between the two germline ends. Germline CDR1 and CDR2: MDHEN and SYDVKM. The CDR3 runs 16 residues. CDR3 sequence (DNA): TGTGCCAGCAGTTTACTCCAGGTACATAGCAATCAGCCCCAGCATTTT. Its protein product is CASSLLQVHSNQPQHF.

V gene TRBV10-1 combines with J gene TRBJ1-1; D gene ambiguous. Germline lookup yields CDR1 WNHNN and CDR2 SYGVQD (reference sequence). The CDR3 consists of 15 residues. V was trimmed by 8 bases and J by 1 base, leaving 17 bases between them. CDR3 DNA: TGCGCCAGCCCCAGGCGGGGTTCGCGGAACACTGAAGCTTTCTTT. It translates to CASPRRGSRNTEAFF.

The chain joins TRBV5-1 to TRBJ2-1; 14 bases align to TRBD2. This CDR3 is 15 amino acids long. Per germline, CDR1 SGHRS and CDR2 YFSETQ. The V gene end was trimmed by 3 bases and the J gene end by 8 bases; junction bases not matched to a gene: 4. The CDR3 nucleotides read TGCGCCAGCAGCTCGGGACTAGCGGGAGAAGATGAGCAGTTCTTC. Its protein is CASSSGLAGEDEQFF. Supplemented by reference TRBV5-1 and TRBJ2-1, the full variable domain reads KAGVTQTPRYLIKTRGQQVTLSCSPISGHRSVSWYQQTPGQGLQFLFEYFSETQRNKGNFPGRFSGRQFSNSRSEMNVSTLELGDSALYLCASSSGLAGEDEQFFGPGTRLTVL.

This clone showed up just a few times. V is TRBV30 and J is TRBJ1-6, with no clear D. The CDR3 is 13 residues long. V shed 0 bases and J shed 7 bases, with 7 bases lying between them. Germline lookup yields CDR1 GTSNPN and CDR2 SVGIG (reference sequence). CDR3 coding DNA: TGTGCCTGGAGTGTTCAGGAAAATTCACCCCTCCACTTT. It yields the protein CAWSVQENSPLHF.